This T cell receptor beta chain was sequenced for a study of HIV-infected patients and healthy controls. This CDR3 has 15 residues. Germline assignment: CDR1 MNHNS and CDR2 SASEGT. The V gene lost 8 bases and the J gene lost 2 bases, with 13 bases spanning the gap. All unsorted peripheral T cells were captured because whole blood was used without fractionation. The study's findings and limits: MAIT alpha-chain CDR3s were frequent in healthy controls, depleted in HIV+.

This clonotype turned up a few times. Its antigen is still unknown. Reverse transcription used approximately 500 ng RNA and constant-region primers for alpha and beta. Separate chain-specific third strand synthesis with multiplexing indices produced the alpha and beta libraries. All rearrangements within a chain used one primer pair; cDNA molecules carried barcodes. A 5' RACE adapter with a random hexamer and the SP2 primer site was joined to cDNA. In TCRdb, the 5' RACE reads were re-called with MiXCR into one record per CDR3 protein. The sample shows 15,000 to 20,000 distinct CDR3 sequences, roughly 8.9% of them seen only once.

The clonotype was recovered from an adult in good health. The sample consisted of blood. The chain combines TRBV6-1 with TRBJ2-6, with D perhaps being TRBD1 or TRBD2 (5 bases each). CDR3 DNA: TGTGCCAGCGTGTCGGGGCAAGCTGGGGCCAACGTCCTGACTTTC. Translated, it gives CASVSGQAGANVLTF.